This T cell receptor (beta chain) appears in the sequencing data of a study of T cell responses to AZD1222 COVID-19 vaccine. The study, taken as a whole, reports: Seropositive AZD1222 recipients at baseline numbered only five or six.

V was clipped by 5 bases and J by 1 base, with 17 bases between them. This CDR3 spans 16 amino acids. CDR1 and CDR2 (germline): SSHAT, FNYEAQ (reference sequence). Data came from immunoSEQ multiplex PCR; TCRdb stores just in-frame clones and leaves some out. The top ten hold 6% to 8% of the sample, which has 95,000 to 150,000 clones, around 84% seen once. Comment on this clone: The antigen remains unidentified.

The input for sequencing was peripheral blood, taken on day 0 of AZD1222 vaccination. The sequence came from an adult in good health. This chain connects TRBV7-7 to TRBJ2-5, with D perhaps matching TRBD2 (6 bases). CDR3: CASSPPGTSFQETQYF. The CDR3 region has the DNA TGTGCCAGCAGCCCTCCCGGGACTTCTTTCCAAGAGACCCAGTACTTC.